This T cell receptor beta chain was obtained from a study of CD8+ T cells in alopecia areata. Whole-study context: C3H/HeJ graft donors with spontaneous alopecia, aged about 6-13 months, supplied skin that was transplanted onto female C3H/HeJ mice aged about 6-10 weeks. Notes on the study in general: Scalp samples also contribute reads from the resident alphabeta T cells found in normal skin. Across lesional scalp, and particularly alopecia totalis/universalis, clonality surpassed that of normal scalp.

cDNA reverse transcribed from extracted RNA served as the sequencing template. Repertoires were generated with immunoSEQ multiplex PCR, while TCRdb's copy carries only in-frame clones and drops some. The sample presents approximately 5,600 clones, none singletons. This clone has more than one count but fewer than ten. The antigen remains undetermined. Gene names refer to mouse genes. The CDR3 end is not reached by the read, which stops 4 residues before it; the germline J gene fills it in. Time point described: mouse skin 6 weeks after grafting, around onset of hair loss. V was clipped by 1 base and J by 1 base, with 2 bases between them. The CDR3 covers 12 residues. Germline values: CDR1 FNHDT, CDR2 SITEND (reference sequence).

The chain uses TRBV19 and TRBJ1-1; D not resolved. The starting material was skin, obtained at week 6. The receptor was isolated from a C3H/HeJ mouse with alopecia areata. As its MHC haplotype, the strain has H2-k. CDR3 in amino acids: CASSILNTEVFF. CDR3 DNA, as far as it was read: TGTGCCAGCAGTATACTGAACACA.